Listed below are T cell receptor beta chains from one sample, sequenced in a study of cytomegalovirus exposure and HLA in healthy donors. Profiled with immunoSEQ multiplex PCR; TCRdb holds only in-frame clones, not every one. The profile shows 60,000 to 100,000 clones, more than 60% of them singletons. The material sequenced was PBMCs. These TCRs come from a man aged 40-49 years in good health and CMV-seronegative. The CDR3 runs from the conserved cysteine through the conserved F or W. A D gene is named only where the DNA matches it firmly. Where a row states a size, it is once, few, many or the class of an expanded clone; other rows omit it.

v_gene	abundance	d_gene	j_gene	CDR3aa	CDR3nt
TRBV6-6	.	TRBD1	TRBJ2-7	CASSLAGTGIEQYF	TGTGCCAGCAGTTTGGCCGGGACAGGGATCGAGCAGTACTTC
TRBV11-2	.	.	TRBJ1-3	CASSASYTGNTIYF	TGTGCCAGCAGCGCTAGTTACACCGGAAACACCATATATTTT
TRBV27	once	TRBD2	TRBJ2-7	CASRADSGSYEQYF	TGTGCCAGCAGGGCCGATAGCGGGAGCTACGAGCAGTACTTC
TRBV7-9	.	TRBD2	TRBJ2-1	CASSPSSGNYNEQFF	TGTGCCAGCAGCCCGTCTAGCGGGAATTACAATGAGCAGTTCTTC
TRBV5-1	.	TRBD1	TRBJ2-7	CASNPTGAPYEQYF	TGCGCCAGCAACCCCACAGGGGCCCCCTACGAGCAGTACTTC
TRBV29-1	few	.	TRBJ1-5	CSVAGVNQPQHF	TGCAGCGTTGCAGGGGTGAATCAGCCCCAGCATTTT
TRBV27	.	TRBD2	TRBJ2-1	CASSPAVGLAGYNEQFF	TGTGCCAGCAGTCCCGCCGTCGGGCTAGCGGGTTACAATGAGCAGTTCTTC
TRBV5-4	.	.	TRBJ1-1	CASSRQSEAFF	TGTGCCAGCAGCCGACAGTCTGAAGCTTTCTTT
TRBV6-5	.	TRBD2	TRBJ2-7	CASTASGAYEQYF	TGTGCCAGCACCGCTAGCGGGGCCTACGAGCAGTACTTC
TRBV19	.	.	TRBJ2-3	CASSQGPTDTQYF	TGTGCCAGTAGTCAGGGGCCTACAGATACGCAGTATTTT
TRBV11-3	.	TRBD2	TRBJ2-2	CASSFGTSGYGNTGELFF	TGTGCCAGCAGCTTTGGGACTAGCGGGTATGGAAACACCGGGGAGCTGTTTTTT
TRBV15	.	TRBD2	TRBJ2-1	CATSRVRAGGTNEQFF	TGTGCCACCAGCAGAGTAAGAGCGGGAGGTACCAATGAGCAGTTCTTC
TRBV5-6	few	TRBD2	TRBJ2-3	CASSPLAGGTDTQYF	TGTGCCAGCAGCCCCTTAGCGGGAGGCACAGATACGCAGTATTTT
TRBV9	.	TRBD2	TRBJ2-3	CASSPRGASGMSTQYF	TGTGCCAGCAGCCCACGGGGGGCTAGCGGGATGAGTACGCAGTATTTT
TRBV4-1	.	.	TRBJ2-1	CASSLLGGNEQFF	TGCGCCAGCAGCCTCCTGGGGGGCAATGAGCAGTTCTTC
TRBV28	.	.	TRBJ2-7	CASSSQGSYEQYF	TGTGCCAGCAGTTCACAGGGCTCCTACGAGCAGTACTTC
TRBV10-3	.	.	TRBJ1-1	CAISTGQLTHTEAFF	TGTGCCATCAGTACAGGGCAACTAACCCACACTGAAGCTTTCTTT
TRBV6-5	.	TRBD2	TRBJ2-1	CASSYQAGGSYNEQFF	TGTGCCAGCAGTTACCAGGCGGGAGGCTCCTACAATGAGCAGTTCTTC
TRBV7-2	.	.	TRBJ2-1	CASSISNEQFF	TGTGCCAGCAGCATTAGCAATGAGCAGTTCTTC
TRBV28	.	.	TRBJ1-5	CASSLWRRGSGWAQPQHF	TGTGCCAGCAGTTTATGGCGCAGGGGTAGTGGTTGGGCTCAGCCCCAGCATTTT
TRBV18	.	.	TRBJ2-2	CASSPLRPPDTGELFF	TGTGCCAGCTCACCATTGAGGCCCCCAGACACCGGGGAGCTGTTTTTT
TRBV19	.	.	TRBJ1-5	CASSVSRQPQHF	TGTGCCAGTAGTGTCTCGCGGCAGCCCCAGCATTTT